What follows are 20 T cell receptor beta chains derived from one specimen sequenced in a study of T cells in localized non-small cell lung cancer. Some clones are missing from TCRdb's copy, which holds only in-frame ones; the method was immunoSEQ multiplex PCR. The sample lists roughly 34,000 clones, 87% occurring once. The source material was peripheral blood mononuclear cells, sampled before any cancer treatment. The source of these receptors is a man aged 35 to 69 with stage III lung adenocarcinoma.

This chain links TRBV25-1 with TRBJ2-7; a possible D gene is TRBD1 (6 bases). CDR3 length: 13 residues. Germline CDR1 is MGHDK and CDR2 is SYGVNS. V lost 1 base, J lost 6 bases, and 10 bases lay in between. Here the CDR3 reads CASSEWTVGEQYF. CDR3 nucleotides: TGTGCCAGCAGTGAATGGACAGTGGGCGAGCAGTACTTC.

This chain joins TRBV6-6 and TRBJ1-4; the match to TRBD1 covers 9 bases. Germline assignment: CDR1 MNHNY and CDR2 SVGAGI (reference sequence). V was clipped by 2 bases and J by 5 bases; unmatched bases: 3. The CDR3 extends over 15 amino acids. CDR3 loop: CASSYAGTGNEKLFF. CDR3 sequence (DNA): TGTGCCAGCAGTTACGCCGGGACAGGGAATGAAAAACTGTTTTTT.

The CDR3 DNA is TGTGCCAGCGGCGAGGAGCAGCCCCAGCATTTT. This codes for CASGEEQPQHF. This chain joins TRBV6-4 and TRBJ1-5; D unresolved. The V end lost 8 bases, the J end lost 7 bases, and 9 bases lay between the germline ends. The CDR3 is 11 amino acids. Per germline, CDR1 MRHNA and CDR2 SNTAGT.

The CDR3 nucleotides are TGCGCCAGCAGCTTGGGACAGGGAAGTGGCTACACCTTC. Protein sequence: CASSLGQGSGYTF. The chain couples TRBV5-1 to TRBJ1-2, with TRBD1 identical over 7 bases. CDR3 size: 13 residues. The V gene's germline CDR1 is SGHRS and CDR2 YFSETQ. V was clipped by 0 bases and J by 7 bases; unmatched bases: 3.

This chain's CDR3 is CASSLNRGSSYEQYF. CDR3 DNA sequence: TGTGCCAGCAGCCTAAACAGGGGTAGCTCCTACGAGCAGTACTTC. V gene TRBV7-2 combines with J gene TRBJ2-7, with 7 nucleotides matching TRBD1. The V and J ends lost 5 bases and 0 bases, in that order; junction bases with no gene match: 7. This CDR3 has 15 residues. Germline loops: CDR1 SGHTA, CDR2 FQGNSA.

The chain carries TRBV5-6 and TRBJ2-7, with D possibly matching TRBD2 (5 bases). The CDR3 loop spans 16 amino acids. Germline CDR1 is SGHDT and CDR2 is YYEEEE. With 2 bases removed from V and 2 bases from J, the gap between germline ends came to 17 bases. The CDR3 coding sequence is TGTGCCAGCAGCTTTGACCCCAGGAGCGGTCCCTACGAGCAGTACTTC. Its translation: CASSFDPRSGPYEQYF.

The chain employs TRBV4-1 and TRBJ1-5; D ambiguous. The CDR3 consists of 16 residues. CDR1 is MGHRA and CDR2 is YSYEKL in the germline V gene. V was clipped by 1 base and J by 1 base, with 11 bases between them. CDR3: CASSQGEGLSNQPQHF. CDR3 coding DNA: TGCGCCAGCAGCCAAGGGGAGGGCTTGAGCAATCAGCCCCAGCATTTT.

On this clone: The junction departs from the called germline gene at one end, perhaps through a read error. This rearrangement joins TRBV7-9 to TRBJ2-7; TRBD1 agrees at 7 bases. The germline V gene encodes CDR1 SEHNR and CDR2 FQNEAQ (reference sequence). CDR3 length equals 16 residues. CDR3 nucleotides: TGTGCCAGCAGCTTAGCCGGGACAGTGAGCTCCTACGGGCAGTACTTC. The encoded protein is CASSLAGTVSSYGQYF.

V usage is TRBV11-3 and J usage is TRBJ2-3; D is unclear. The CDR3 is 14 amino acids. V lost 5 bases and J 5 bases, leaving 14 bases between the germline ends. CDR1 and CDR2 from the germline V gene are SGHNT and YENEEA. The CDR3 nucleotides read TGTGCCAGCAGCCCCGGGCCCCTGGGAGATACGCAGTATTTT. This codes for CASSPGPLGDTQYF.

The V call is TRBV29-1, the J call TRBJ2-7; 11 nucleotides agree with TRBD1. This CDR3 is built from 13 residues. Trimming took 6 bases from V and 4 from J; bases not matched to a gene: 5. Germline assignment: CDR1 SQVTM and CDR2 ANQGSEA. CDR3 bases: TGCAGCGTGGACAGGGGGCTGGGATACGAGCAGTACTTC. It translates to CSVDRGLGYEQYF.

The chain combines TRBV28 with TRBJ1-1; D is ambiguous. Germline CDR1 MDHEN, CDR2 SYDVKM. CDR3 size: 14 residues. Trimming shortened V by 2 bases and J by 6 bases, and 13 bases separated the two germline ends. The CDR3 here is CASSLISGGAEAFF. CDR3 nucleotides: TGTGCCAGCAGTTTAATCAGTGGAGGCGCTGAAGCTTTCTTT.

This chain joins TRBV5-8 and TRBJ2-5, with no clear D. The CDR3 extends over 14 amino acids. Germline CDR1 is SGHTS and CDR2 is YDEGEE. The germline V and J ends were trimmed by 1 base and 0 bases, with 7 bases remaining between them. The CDR3 loop is CASSLTTYQETQYF. The CDR3 DNA is TGTGCCAGCAGCTTGACCACGTACCAAGAGACCCAGTACTTC.

This chain connects TRBV15 to TRBJ1-6; the D gene is possibly TRBD1 (5 bases). The germline V gene encodes CDR1 LNHNV and CDR2 YYDKDF (reference sequence). Between the trimmed V and J ends, which lost 3 bases and 5 bases, there was a span of 11 bases. The CDR3 is 15 amino acids. CDR3: CATSRGRPNNSPLHF. CDR3 DNA sequence: TGTGCCACCAGCAGGGGGCGCCCAAATAATTCACCCCTCCACTTT.

The gene calls are TRBV19 and TRBJ1-1, with 10 bases matching TRBD1. There are 16 residues in the CDR3. CDR1 is LNHDA and CDR2 is SQIVND in the germline V gene (reference sequence). V dropped 5 bases and J dropped 1; count of bases not matched to a gene: 7. The CDR3 loop is CASSPRQGATNTEAFF. The DNA of the CDR3 is TGTGCCAGTAGTCCACGACAGGGGGCAACGAACACTGAAGCTTTCTTT.

The chain recombines TRBV4-3 with TRBJ2-4; D remains ambiguous. Germline V gene lookup returns CDR1 LGHNA and CDR2 YSLEER. CDR3 length: 19 residues. V was clipped by 3 bases and J by 0 bases, with 21 bases between them. The CDR3 nucleotides are TGCGCCAGCAGCCACCAAGATTGGTCCGGGCCTATAGCCAAAAACATTCAGTACTTC. Translating gives CASSHQDWSGPIAKNIQYF.

This clone was seen a few times. The gene calls are TRBV11-3 and TRBJ2-7; D gene unclear. Germline V gene data show CDR1 as SGHNT and CDR2 as YENEEA. The germline V and J ends were trimmed by 5 bases and 3 bases, with 5 bases remaining between them. CDR3 length: 11 residues. The CDR3 DNA follows: TGTGCCAGCAGCGACGGCTACGAGCAGTACTTC. Protein: CASSDGYEQYF.

The CDR3 spells CASTTRTTGGLNQPQHF. The CDR3 nucleotides are TGTGCCAGTACCACTCGAACGACAGGGGGCTTGAATCAGCCCCAGCATTTT. The gene calls are TRBV19 and TRBJ1-5; 10 positions match TRBD1. Germline lookup yields CDR1 LNHDA and CDR2 SQIVND (reference sequence). J gave up 4 bases and V 7 bases, and 13 bases lay outside the gene matches. The CDR3 runs 17 residues.

The rearrangement joins TRBV7-2 to TRBJ2-2; D unresolved. The ends were cut back, 1 base at V and 6 bases at J, with 9 bases in the middle. Germline lookup yields CDR1 SGHTA and CDR2 FQGNSA. The CDR3 has 14 residues. As DNA, the CDR3 is TGTGCCAGCAGCTTAGGGAGTACCGCCGGGGAGCTGTTTTTT. Translating gives CASSLGSTAGELFF.

The J gene is TRBJ2-2, the V gene TRBV7-9, with TRBD1 identical over 7 bases. Trimming removed 5 bases from V and 4 bases from J; junction bases left unmatched: 7. The CDR3 runs to 15 residues. Germline CDR1 SEHNR, CDR2 FQNEAQ (reference sequence). CDR3 sequence: CASSHTGDGTGELFF. DNA of the CDR3: TGTGCCAGCAGCCATACAGGGGACGGCACCGGGGAGCTGTTTTTT. The whole variable domain, remainder taken from reference TRBV7-9 and TRBJ2-2, is DTGVSQNPRHKITKRGQNVTFRCDPISEHNRLYWYRQTLGQGPEFLTYFQNEAQLEKSRLLSDRFSAERPKGSFSTLEIQRTEQGDSAMYLCASSHTGDGTGELFFGEGSRLTVL.

The genes are TRBV4-2 and TRBJ2-7, with 13 nucleotides matching TRBD2. The CDR3 has 16 residues. After removal of 4 bases from V and 3 bases from J, the junction contained 6 bases not matched to a gene. The germline CDR1 and CDR2 sequences are LGHNA and YNFKEQ. CDR3: CASSRGTSGVFYEQYF. The CDR3 nucleotides are TGTGCCAGCAGCCGGGGGACTAGCGGGGTGTTCTACGAGCAGTACTTC.